This T cell receptor (beta chain) was identified in a study of identical twins. Overall study findings and caveats: Modelling underestimated the level of out-of-frame TCR alpha sharing observed in monozygotic twins. Where out-of-frame alpha sequences were twin-shared, they showed excess low generation probability. Weaker excess twin sharing was observed in beta out-of-frame sequences.

In this sample, this clonotype turned up many times. What it binds is unknown. Germline is not matched at one junction end, which may reflect a read error. A universal primer site came from template switching; cDNA carried unique molecular identifiers. TCRdb re-called the 5' RACE reads with MiXCR, one entry per CDR3 protein. This repertoire shows fewer than 250,000 distinct CDR3 sequences, approximately 7% found once; its top ten account for roughly 3.4%. The CDR3 is 13 residues long. CDR1 is DFQATT, CDR2 SNEGSKA, per germline (reference sequence). These same records also appear under a second study, on yellow fever vaccine responses in identical twins.

The genes are TRBV20-1 and TRBJ1-1; possible D gene TRBD1, 5 bases. The sequence was collected from a woman aged 18 to 35 in good health. Sequenced material: memory (CD45RO+) T cells sorted from blood. The CDR3 nucleotides read TGTAGTGCTACCCGGGCGGGGGGCACTGAAGCTTTCTTT. Residues: CSATRAGGTEAFF.